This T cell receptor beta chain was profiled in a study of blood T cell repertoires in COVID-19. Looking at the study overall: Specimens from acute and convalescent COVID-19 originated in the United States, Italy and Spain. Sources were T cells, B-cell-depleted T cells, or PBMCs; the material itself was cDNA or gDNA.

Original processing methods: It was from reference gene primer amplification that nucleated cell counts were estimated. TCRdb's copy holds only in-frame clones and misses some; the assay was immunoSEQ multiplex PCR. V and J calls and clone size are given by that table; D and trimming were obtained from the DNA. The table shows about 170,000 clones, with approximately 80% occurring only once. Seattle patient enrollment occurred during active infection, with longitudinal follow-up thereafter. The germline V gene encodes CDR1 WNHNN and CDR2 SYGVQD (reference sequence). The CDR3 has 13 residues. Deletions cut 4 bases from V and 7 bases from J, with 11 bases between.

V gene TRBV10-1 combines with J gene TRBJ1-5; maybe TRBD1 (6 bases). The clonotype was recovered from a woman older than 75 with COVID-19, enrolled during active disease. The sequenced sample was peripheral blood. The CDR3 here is CASSGGRGQPQHF. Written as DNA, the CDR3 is TGCGCCAGCAGTGGAGGCAGGGGCCAGCCCCAGCATTTT.